This T cell receptor beta chain was identified in a study of a mutant IDH1 vaccine in newly diagnosed glioma. This CDR3 is built from 14 residues. Looked up from germline, CDR1 is SGHNT and CDR2 is YYREEE (reference sequence). V lost 6 bases and J lost 0, with 7 bases in between. Time point given: week 47, end of study. Vaccination comprised doses that each held 300 ug of mutant IDH1 20-mer peptide, plus topical imiquimod. Donor tumors were new WHO grade 3 or 4 IDH1-mutant, ATRX-lost astrocytomas. This clone was counted once. Antigen: not known. The protocol was immunoSEQ multiplex PCR, while the TCRdb copy is restricted to in-frame clones and leaves out a portion. The sample gives about 34,000 clones, approximately 90% of which show up once; about 12% is in the top ten.

The genes are TRBV5-4 and TRBJ1-6; no firm D call. Material: PBMCs, obtained from a glioma patient whose treatment included an IDH1 peptide vaccine. This TCR was sampled from a woman aged 25 to 45 with glioma. In DNA form, the CDR3 reads TGTGCCAGCAACCGGGACTCCTATAATTCACCCCTCCACTTT. Translated: CASNRDSYNSPLHF. Filled out from reference TRBV5-4 and TRBJ1-6, the complete variable domain reads ETGVTQSPTHLIKTRGQQVTLRCSSQSGHNTVSWYQQALGQGPQFIFQYYREEENGRGNFPPRFSGLQFPNYSSELNVNALELDDSALYLCASNRDSYNSPLHFGNGTRLTVT.